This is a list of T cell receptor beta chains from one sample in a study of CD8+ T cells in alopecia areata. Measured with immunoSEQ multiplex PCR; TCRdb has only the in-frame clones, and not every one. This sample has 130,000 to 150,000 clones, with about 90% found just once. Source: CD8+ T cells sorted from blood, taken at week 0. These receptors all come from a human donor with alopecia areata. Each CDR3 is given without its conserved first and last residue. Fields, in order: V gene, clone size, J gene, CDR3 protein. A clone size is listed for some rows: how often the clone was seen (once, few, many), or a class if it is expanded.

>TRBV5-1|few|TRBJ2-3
ASSRGTSGRTDTQY
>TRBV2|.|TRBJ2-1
ASMTSGSNEQF
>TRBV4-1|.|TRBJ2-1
ASSPVGAGIYNEQF
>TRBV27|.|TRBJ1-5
ASSYPNQPQH
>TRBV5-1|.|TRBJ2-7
ASSLVPGGSEQY
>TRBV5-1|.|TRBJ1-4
TSSGSAGEKLF
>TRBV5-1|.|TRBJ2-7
ASSLGQGSGYEQY
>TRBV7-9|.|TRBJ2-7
ASSSQGYEQY
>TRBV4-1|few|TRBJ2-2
ASSQRAGTGGTLGELF
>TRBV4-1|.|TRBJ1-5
ASSLHWDGASNQPQH
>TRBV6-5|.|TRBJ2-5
ASSSSGDWEETQY
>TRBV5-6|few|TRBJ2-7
ASSLLRDYEQY
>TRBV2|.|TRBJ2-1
ASTGGSSYNEQF
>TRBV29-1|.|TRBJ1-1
SVEVGAAMEAF
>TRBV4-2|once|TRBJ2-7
ASSRLAGALFQQY
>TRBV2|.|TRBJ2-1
AAIRTGDNEQF
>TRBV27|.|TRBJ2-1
ASSLGTAFEQF
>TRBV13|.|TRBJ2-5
ASSWRGEETQY
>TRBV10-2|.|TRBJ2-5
ASRTQGDRKETQY
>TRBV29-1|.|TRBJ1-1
SAQLNTEAF
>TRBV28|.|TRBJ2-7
ASSLWTGEIRRDEQY
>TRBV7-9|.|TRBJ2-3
ASSRRTSESTDTQY
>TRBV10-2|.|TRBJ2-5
ASTPGGRETQY
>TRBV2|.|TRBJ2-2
ASKAGIGNTGELF